A single TCR beta chain is shown here with its context. Its antigen remains unidentified. No much larger clone is present one base from it, and per-base qualities are unavailable. The CDR3 regions of human TCRbeta chains were analyzed by immunosequencing. The authors processed their data as follows. TCRs in the repertoires were matched against a reference library of SARS-CoV-2-specific TCRs that had been generated with the MIRA antigen-specificity platform. Breadth was defined as the fraction of unique TCRs that were SARS-CoV-2-associated. Depth was defined as the fraction of total T cells that were SARS-CoV-2-associated. Using the MIRA data, every spike-specific TCR was mapped to the spike region that the TCR reacted to and assigned to either a CD4 or a CD8 class. Log10-transformed breadth and depth values were compared by one-way ANOVA with Sidak's multiple comparisons tests. TCRdb re-hosts the immuneACCESS table, in-frame sequences only. Its copies lack some clones; in the studies checked, an unresolved V gene accounts for under half of them, and the cause for the rest is not known. V and J calls plus clone size are reproduced from that table; the DNA served to infer D and trimming. Present in this sample are about 100,000 clones, around 87% of which were seen just once. The ten largest clones take up roughly a tenth of the sample.

The record originates from a study of T cell responses to AZD1222 COVID-19 vaccine (dated by TCRdb to about 2021). Turning to the overall study: A total of under 250 trial participants underwent TCR sequencing, of whom more than 200 had received two doses of AZD1222 and about 25 had received two doses of the MenACWY control vaccine. Enrollment into the trials was organized by age into subgroups of 18-55, 56-69 and 70-plus years, and those subgroups contained approximately 150, 30 and 60 TCR-sequenced participants, respectively. Results and caveats for the whole study, not just this receptor: A significant rise in spike-specific TCR breadth and depth was observed after two AZD1222 doses relative to day 0 and relative to MenACWY recipients. In the small 56-69-year group, the increase in depth fell short of significance, most likely because of low power. Only six AZD1222 recipients were SARS-CoV-2 seropositive at baseline, limiting conclusions about previously exposed vaccinees. CD4 TCRs associated with the vaccine covered the entire spike protein, and the dominant responses were in regions 160-218 and 743-854. Because no day 14 peak-response samples were available, repertoires were characterized only after the peak T cell response. Participants were mostly white British, with more females than males. The authors suggested clonal diversity may have been underestimated. Reportedly, close to half of the unique spike-specific TCRs recognized epitopes lying outside the regions that are mutated in the B.1.351 and B.1.1.7 variants.

The time point tag for this specimen amounts to: about 28 days (+/-7) after the second vaccine dose. AZD1222 recipients given second doses at about 4 weeks or at about 12 weeks were pooled, since spike-specific TCR depth and breadth were not found to differ between the two schedules. Vaccinee samples were obtained from the UK trials COV001 and COV002, which included a single-blind randomized controlled phase 2/3 trial of AZD1222 (ChAdOx1 nCoV-19) in healthy adults. For TCRbeta chain sequencing, PBMC samples from trial participants were taken at day 0 and at day 28 after the second dose. The sequenced sample was peripheral blood, obtained 28 days after the second AZD1222 dose. The sequence came from an adult who received the AZD1222 COVID-19 vaccine.

The nucleotides are TGTGCCAGCAGGGCGAGGACAGTCCCCTCCTACGAGCAGTACTTC. Its protein reads: CASRARTVPSYEQYF. The sequence links TRBV6-5 to TRBJ2-7; tentative D gene TRBD1, with 6 bases matching. According to the germline V gene, CDR1 reads MNHEY and CDR2 reads SVGAGI. Spanning cysteine to phenylalanine, the CDR3 consists of 15 amino acids. Only the CDR3 part of the read is kept: 45 bases, read in frame from the first base. The trim is 6 bases for V and 0 bases for J, with a gap of 15 bases between the germline ends.